This T cell receptor beta chain appears in the sequencing data of a study of blood T cell repertoires in COVID-19. Study-level information: COVID-19 samples from acute and convalescent phases originated in the United States, Italy and Spain. PBMCs, B-cell-depleted T cells, or T cells were the source of the cDNA or gDNA that made up the material.

The CDR3 runs 15 residues. CDR1 MNHEY and CDR2 SVGAGI come from the germline V gene. The V and J ends lost 7 bases and 5 bases respectively, with 18 bases between them. It was during active infection that Seattle patients were enrolled and then longitudinally followed. In the original workflow: Estimation of nucleated cell counts relied on the amplification of reference gene primers. Profiling relied on immunoSEQ multiplex PCR, and the TCRdb table lists in-frame clones only, not all of them. V and J calls and clone size come straight from that table; D and trimming were deduced from the DNA. The data show approximately 270,000 clones, approximately 83% seen once.

The specimen was peripheral blood. The receptor was isolated from a person between 65 and 79 years old with COVID-19, enrolled during active disease. The chain employs TRBV6-5 and TRBJ1-5, with D perhaps matching TRBD1 (5 bases). In nucleotides, the CDR3 is TGTGCCAGCAATATTTGGTCGACAGCTTATCAGCCCCAGCATTTT. Amino acids: CASNIWSTAYQPQHF.